This T cell receptor beta chain was captured in a study of T-cell memory formation after mild COVID-19. Findings and caveats of the study: Clones contracting over day 15 to 85 were CD4/CD8 balanced, with later expanders leaning CD4+. Clones that contracted clustered mainly in CM and EM if CD4+ and in EMRA if CD8+.

In TCRdb, the 5' RACE reads were re-called with MiXCR into one record per CDR3 protein. This table has about 190,000 distinct CDR3 sequences, around 26% appearing once. A note on this clonotype: Antigen unknown.

Germline CDR1 SGHVS, CDR2 FQNEAQ. V lost 3 bases and J lost 4; bases outside the gene matches: 5. CDR3 length: 15 amino acids. The V and J genes are TRBV7-8 and TRBJ2-2; TRBD2 aligns across 7 bases. Sequenced: PBMCs or a T cell subset sorted from them (not recorded which). The receptor was isolated from an adult woman who had mild COVID-19 (a few samples of this study predate the infection). Cell type and time point are not known. The CDR3 bases are TGTGCCAGCAGCTTCGCGGGGGACTTCACCGGGGAGCTGTTTTTT. This gives the protein CASSFAGDFTGELFF.